The rows below give T cell receptor beta chains drawn from one sample of a study of CD4 and CD8 cells across lung adenocarcinoma regions. One entry per CDR3 protein results from TCRdb running MiXCR on the PCR reads. The sample has 3,900 or so distinct CDR3 sequences, around 64% seen once. The source material was CD8+ T cells from the margin of a lung tumor. These receptors were taken from a female donor with lung adenocarcinoma. The CD4 and CD8 labels of this study may be unreliable. CDR3s include the opening cysteine and the closing phenylalanine or tryptophan. The D gene is left open where the match is weak.

J gene,V gene,D gene,CDR3 protein
TRBJ1-2,TRBV4-1,.,CASSQGGGRSNYGYTF
TRBJ2-2,TRBV14,.,CASSQGRANKGEQFF
TRBJ2-4,TRBV6-1,TRBD2,CASRDTSGLAKNIQYF
TRBJ2-1,TRBV5-1,TRBD2,CASTSAGEGYNEQFF
TRBJ2-3,TRBV27,TRBD1,CASSPRQGRSTDTQYF
TRBJ2-1,TRBV10-3,TRBD2,CAISGRVGGWTAKNMQYF
TRBJ2-3,TRBV7-2,.,CASSFRATDTLYF
TRBJ1-3,TRBV6-5,.,CASSYSGGSSGNTIYF
TRBJ2-3,TRBV10-2,.,CAGSGAVAPDTQYF
TRBJ2-3,TRBV7-2,.,CASNNFGSADTQYF
TRBJ2-4,TRBV6-1,TRBD1,CASSDWDRGNIQYF
TRBJ2-7,TRBV6-1,.,CASHNSVNEQYF
TRBJ2-4,TRBV6-1,TRBD2,CASTLSGSGGADIQYF
TRBJ1-1,TRBV10-2,TRBD1,CASTGTGGLMTEAFF
.,TRBV6-1,TRBD2,CASSEQYTSGRAWTQYF
.,TRBV23-1,.,CARLTVQQETQYF
TRBJ1-4,TRBV12-3/TRBV12-4,.,CASKAQGGEKLFF
TRBJ2-1,TRBV11-1,.,CASSLGRTVGEQFF
TRBJ1-2,TRBV12-3/TRBV12-4,TRBD1,CASSSATGIYGYTF
.,TRBV6-1,.,CGRGEGAGGKDTQYF
TRBJ1-2,TRBV6-1,.,CASSETPSSPRVYGYTF
TRBJ2-7,TRBV11-3,TRBD1,CASSYRTGSSYEQYF
TRBJ2-1,TRBV6-4,TRBD1,CASSPTGGVDEQFF
TRBJ1-4,TRBV6-5,TRBD1,CASSYSIGRGQEKLFF
.,TRBV3-1,TRBD1,CASSQGRDSRDQDTQYF
.,TRBV6-1,TRBD1,CASSARQGWSGELFF
TRBJ2-1,TRBV6-1,TRBD2,CASSRQREYIYNEQFF
TRBJ1-1,TRBV6-1,TRBD1,CASIAGTGGWGNTEAFF
TRBJ2-7,TRBV7-6,TRBD1,CASSLAGTGGLSSYEQYF
TRBJ1-5,TRBV6-1,.,CASKGVGNQPQHF
TRBJ2-5,TRBV7-2,.,CASSLAKEETQYF
TRBJ2-2,TRBV4-1,TRBD2,CASSQGGASGRNTGELFF
TRBJ2-3,TRBV7-2,.,CAGTVVGNPDTQYF
TRBJ2-3,TRBV9,TRBD2,CASSFGLAGGPSANTQYF
TRBJ2-5,TRBV6-1,TRBD2,CASSEGGGPETQYF
TRBJ1-4,TRBV6-1,TRBD1,CASSQDRGNEKLFF
TRBJ2-3,TRBV7-2,.,CASSVRATGTQFF
TRBJ2-1,TRBV6-1,TRBD2,CASSPGASGRNEQFF
TRBJ2-1,TRBV12-3/TRBV12-4,TRBD2,CASSSSSGSGGNEQFF
.,TRBV6-1,TRBD1,CASSDPRTGGAETQYF
TRBJ1-2,TRBV6-1,TRBD1,CASSEAPGQTNYGYTF
TRBJ1-1,TRBV7-6,TRBD1,CASSPGQGATEAFF
TRBJ1-1,TRBV10-2,.,CASSVWENTEAFF
.,TRBV7-2,TRBD2,CASSSQGTTTYEQYF
.,TRBV6-1,.,CASSPGEWEQYF
TRBJ2-3,TRBV5-3,.,CAGTGGRGTDTQYF
TRBJ2-1,TRBV6-1,.,CASRGGARTALNEQFF
TRBJ2-7,TRBV6-1,TRBD1,CASNRDRGRYEQYF
TRBJ1-2,TRBV6-5,.,CASSYSYGETYGYTF
TRBJ1-2,TRBV6-1,.,CASSNLQGWGYTF
TRBJ1-1,TRBV6-1,.,CASSEGTGDTEAFF
TRBJ1-3,TRBV6-1,TRBD1,CASEEGQGFSGNTIYF
TRBJ1-6,TRBV6-1,.,CASSERFRREYNSPLHF